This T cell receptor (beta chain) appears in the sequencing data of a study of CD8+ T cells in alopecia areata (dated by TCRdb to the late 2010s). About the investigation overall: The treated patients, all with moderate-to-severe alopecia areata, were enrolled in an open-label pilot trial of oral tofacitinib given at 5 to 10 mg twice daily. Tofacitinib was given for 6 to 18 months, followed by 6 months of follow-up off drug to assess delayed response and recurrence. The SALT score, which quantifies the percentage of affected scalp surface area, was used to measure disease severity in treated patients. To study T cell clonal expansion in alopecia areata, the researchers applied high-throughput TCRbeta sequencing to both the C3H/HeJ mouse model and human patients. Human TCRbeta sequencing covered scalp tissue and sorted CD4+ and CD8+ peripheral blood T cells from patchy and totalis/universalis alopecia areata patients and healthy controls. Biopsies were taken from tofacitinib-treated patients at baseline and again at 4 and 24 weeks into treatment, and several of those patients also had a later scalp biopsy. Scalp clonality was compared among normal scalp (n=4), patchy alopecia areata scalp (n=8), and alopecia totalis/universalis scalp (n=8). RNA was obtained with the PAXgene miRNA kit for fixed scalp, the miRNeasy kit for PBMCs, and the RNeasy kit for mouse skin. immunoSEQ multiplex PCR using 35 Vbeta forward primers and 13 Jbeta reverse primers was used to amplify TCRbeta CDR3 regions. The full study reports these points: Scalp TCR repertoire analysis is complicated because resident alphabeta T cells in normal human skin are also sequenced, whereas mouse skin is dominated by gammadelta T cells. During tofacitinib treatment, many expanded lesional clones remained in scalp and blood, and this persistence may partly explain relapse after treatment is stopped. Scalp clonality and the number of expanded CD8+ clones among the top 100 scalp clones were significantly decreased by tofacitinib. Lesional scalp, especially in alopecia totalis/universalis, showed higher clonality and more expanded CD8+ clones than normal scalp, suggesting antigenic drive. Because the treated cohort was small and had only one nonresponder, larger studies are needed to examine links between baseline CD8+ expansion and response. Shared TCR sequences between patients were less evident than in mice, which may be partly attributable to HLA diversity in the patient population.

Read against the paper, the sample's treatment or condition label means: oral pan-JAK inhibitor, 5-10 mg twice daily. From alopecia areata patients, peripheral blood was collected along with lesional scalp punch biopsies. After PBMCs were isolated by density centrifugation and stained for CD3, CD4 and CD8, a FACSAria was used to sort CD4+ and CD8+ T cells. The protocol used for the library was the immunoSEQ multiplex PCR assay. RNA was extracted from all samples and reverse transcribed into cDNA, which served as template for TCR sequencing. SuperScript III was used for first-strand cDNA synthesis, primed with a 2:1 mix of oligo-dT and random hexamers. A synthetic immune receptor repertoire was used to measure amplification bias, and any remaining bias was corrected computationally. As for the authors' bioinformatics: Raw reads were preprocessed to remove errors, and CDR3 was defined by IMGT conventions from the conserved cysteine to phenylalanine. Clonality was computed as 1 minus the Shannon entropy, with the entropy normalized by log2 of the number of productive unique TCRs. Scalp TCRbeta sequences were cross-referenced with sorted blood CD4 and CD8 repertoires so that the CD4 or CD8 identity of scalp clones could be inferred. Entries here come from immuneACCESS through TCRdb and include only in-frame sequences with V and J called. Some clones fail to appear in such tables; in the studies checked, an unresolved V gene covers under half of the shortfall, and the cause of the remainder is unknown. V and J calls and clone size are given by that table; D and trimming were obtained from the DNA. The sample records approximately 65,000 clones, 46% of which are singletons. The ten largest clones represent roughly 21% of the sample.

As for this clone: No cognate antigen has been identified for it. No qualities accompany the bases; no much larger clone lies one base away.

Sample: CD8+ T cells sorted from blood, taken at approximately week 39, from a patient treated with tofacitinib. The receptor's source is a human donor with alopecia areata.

The CDR3 region: CASSLGRQETQYF. The base sequence is TGTGCCAGCAGTTTAGGGCGACAAGAGACCCAGTACTTC. The chain uses TRBV27 and TRBJ2-5; the D gene assignment is ambiguous. The junction shows trimming of 2 bases on V and 2 bases on J, plus 6 bases between the germline ends. The CDR3 measures 13 amino acids from cysteine to phenylalanine. Only the CDR3 DNA is retained, 39 bases long and in frame from the first base. From the germline V gene (reference sequence), CDR1 is MNHEY and CDR2 is SMNVEV.